A selection of T cell receptor beta chains follows, all from one sample in a study of Ad26.COV2.S vaccination and SARS-CoV-2 variants. Here immunoSEQ multiplex PCR was the method, and the copy in TCRdb shows in-frame clones only, minus some. The table includes roughly 450,000 clones, roughly 90% detected once. The source material was peripheral blood, sampled in a trial of Ad26.COV2.S vaccine versus placebo. These receptors came from a person aged 18-60 years who received the Ad26.COV2.S COVID-19 vaccine or a placebo. The CDR3 runs from the conserved cysteine through the conserved F or W. A D gene is named only where the DNA matches it firmly. Expanded clones are given a class, and other clones once, few, many or no size at all.

D gene: NA
clone size: NA
J gene: TRBJ2-7
V gene: TRBV14
CDR3 protein: CASSQPKGDAWDPHLDEQYF
CDR3 DNA: TGTGCCAGCAGCCAACCGAAGGGGGACGCATGGGACCCCCATTTGGACGAGCAGTACTTC

D gene: TRBD1
clone size: NA
J gene: TRBJ2-7
V gene: TRBV6-5
CDR3 protein: CASSTPTGTPYEQYF
CDR3 DNA: TGTGCCAGCAGTACCCCGACAGGGACCCCCTACGAGCAGTACTTC

D gene: TRBD2
clone size: NA
J gene: TRBJ2-7
V gene: TRBV7-8
CDR3 protein: CASSLGTSGRWYEQYF
CDR3 DNA: TGTGCCAGCAGCTTAGGGACTAGCGGGAGGTGGTACGAGCAGTACTTC

D gene: TRBD1
clone size: few
J gene: TRBJ1-5
V gene: TRBV2
CDR3 protein: CASSESRTGGQPQHF
CDR3 DNA: TGTGCCAGCAGTGAATCTCGGACAGGGGGCCAGCCCCAGCATTTT

D gene: NA
clone size: NA
J gene: TRBJ2-3
V gene: TRBV28
CDR3 protein: CASSLSGFTDTQYF
CDR3 DNA: TGTGCCAGCAGTTTGTCGGGATTCACAGATACGCAGTATTTT

D gene: NA
clone size: NA
J gene: TRBJ2-5
V gene: TRBV30
CDR3 protein: CAWSSDTRETQYF
CDR3 DNA: TGTGCCTGGAGTTCTGATACGAGGGAGACCCAGTACTTC

D gene: NA
clone size: NA
J gene: TRBJ2-1
V gene: TRBV9
CDR3 protein: CASSPTGSFSYNEQFF
CDR3 DNA: TGTGCCAGCAGCCCCACAGGGAGCTTTTCCTACAATGAGCAGTTCTTC

D gene: TRBD1
clone size: NA
J gene: TRBJ1-2
V gene: TRBV5-5
CDR3 protein: CASSLSTGGINYGYTF
CDR3 DNA: TGTGCCAGCAGCTTGTCGACAGGGGGGATTAACTATGGCTACACCTTC

D gene: NA
clone size: NA
J gene: TRBJ2-3
V gene: TRBV27
CDR3 protein: CASSLSRTDTQYF
CDR3 DNA: TGTGCCAGCAGTTTATCGAGGACAGATACGCAGTATTTT

D gene: NA
clone size: NA
J gene: TRBJ2-4
V gene: TRBV19
CDR3 protein: CARSDLSRWAKNIQYF
CDR3 DNA: TGTGCCAGATCCGACCTGAGTAGGTGGGCCAAAAACATTCAGTACTTC

D gene: NA
clone size: NA
J gene: TRBJ2-3
V gene: TRBV5-4
CDR3 protein: CASSRAGSGTDTQYF
CDR3 DNA: TGTGCCAGCAGCCGAGCAGGGTCTGGCACAGATACGCAGTATTTT

D gene: TRBD2
clone size: NA
J gene: TRBJ2-3
V gene: TRBV5-4
CDR3 protein: CASSPGTSGPISTDTQYF
CDR3 DNA: TGTGCCAGCAGCCCTGGGACTAGCGGGCCCATTAGCACAGATACGCAGTATTTT

D gene: TRBD1
clone size: NA
J gene: TRBJ1-2
V gene: TRBV4-3
CDR3 protein: CASSQGPGTAYGYTF
CDR3 DNA: TGCGCCAGCAGCCAAGGACCGGGGACAGCCTATGGCTACACCTTC

D gene: NA
clone size: few
J gene: TRBJ2-2
V gene: TRBV3-1/TRBV3-2
CDR3 protein: CASSPHLSLVAGIVGELFF
CDR3 DNA: TGTGCCAGCAGCCCTCACTTGTCCCTAGTGGCGGGAATAGTCGGGGAGCTGTTTTTT

D gene: NA
clone size: NA
J gene: TRBJ2-1
V gene: TRBV6-5
CDR3 protein: CASSYSNVNERQFF
CDR3 DNA: TGTGCCAGCAGTTACTCGAATGTAAATGAGCGGCAGTTCTTC

D gene: NA
clone size: NA
J gene: TRBJ2-7
V gene: TRBV14
CDR3 protein: CASSQDSYEQYF
CDR3 DNA: TGTGCCAGCAGCCAGGATTCCTACGAGCAGTACTTC

D gene: TRBD1
clone size: few
J gene: TRBJ1-2
V gene: TRBV5-4
CDR3 protein: CASSDDRVVLRGNYGYTF
CDR3 DNA: TGTGCCAGCAGTGATGACAGGGTAGTACTTAGGGGGAACTATGGCTACACCTTC

D gene: NA
clone size: NA
J gene: TRBJ2-2
V gene: TRBV6-2/TRBV6-3
CDR3 protein: CASSHDFGQVVGELFF
CDR3 DNA: TGTGCCAGCAGTCACGATTTCGGTCAGGTCGTTGGGGAGCTGTTTTTT

D gene: NA
clone size: NA
J gene: TRBJ2-2
V gene: TRBV11-2
CDR3 protein: CASSLVWGNTGELFF
CDR3 DNA: TGTGCCAGCAGCTTAGTTTGGGGGAACACCGGGGAGCTGTTTTTT

D gene: NA
clone size: NA
J gene: TRBJ2-7
V gene: TRBV18
CDR3 protein: CASSMDQTYEQYF
CDR3 DNA: TGTGCCAGCTCAATGGACCAAACCTACGAGCAGTACTTC

D gene: NA
clone size: NA
J gene: TRBJ1-2
V gene: TRBV5-5
CDR3 protein: CASSLDGTYGYTF
CDR3 DNA: TGTGCCAGCAGCTTGGACGGGACCTATGGCTACACCTTC

D gene: NA
clone size: once
J gene: TRBJ2-1
V gene: TRBV27
CDR3 protein: CASSSTSSPSYNEQFF
CDR3 DNA: TGTGCCAGCAGTTCTACTAGTTCTCCCTCCTACAATGAGCAGTTCTTC

D gene: NA
clone size: NA
J gene: TRBJ1-1
V gene: TRBV18
CDR3 protein: CASSPSGQTGTEAFF
CDR3 DNA: TGTGCCAGCTCACCGTCAGGACAGACGGGCACTGAAGCTTTCTTT

D gene: NA
clone size: few
J gene: TRBJ2-2
V gene: TRBV7-7
CDR3 protein: CASSSLNTGELFF
CDR3 DNA: TGTGCTAGCAGCTCTCTGAACACCGGGGAGCTGTTTTTT

D gene: NA
clone size: NA
J gene: TRBJ2-7
V gene: TRBV4-3
CDR3 protein: CASSRNPDSYEQYF
CDR3 DNA: TGCGCCAGCAGCCGTAATCCGGACAGCTACGAGCAGTACTTC

D gene: NA
clone size: NA
J gene: TRBJ1-3
V gene: TRBV7-2
CDR3 protein: CASSLTGGRGNTIYF
CDR3 DNA: TGTGCCAGCAGCCTGACGGGAGGAAGGGGAAACACCATATATTTT

D gene: NA
clone size: NA
J gene: TRBJ2-5
V gene: TRBV4-2
CDR3 protein: CASSQPGPQETQYF
CDR3 DNA: TGTGCCAGCAGCCAACCTGGACCTCAAGAGACCCAGTACTTC

D gene: NA
clone size: NA
J gene: TRBJ2-5
V gene: TRBV4-1
CDR3 protein: CASSPGPGQETQYF
CDR3 DNA: TGCGCCAGCAGCCCCGGGCCGGGGCAAGAGACCCAGTACTTC

D gene: TRBD1
clone size: NA
J gene: TRBJ2-5
V gene: TRBV24-1
CDR3 protein: CATSPGGETQYF
CDR3 DNA: TGTGCCACCAGTCCAGGGGGAGAGACCCAGTACTTC

D gene: NA
clone size: NA
J gene: TRBJ2-3
V gene: TRBV7-2
CDR3 protein: CASSFDGQSTDTQYF
CDR3 DNA: TGTGCCAGCAGCTTTGACGGCCAATCCACAGATACGCAGTATTTT

D gene: TRBD2
clone size: once
J gene: TRBJ2-7
V gene: TRBV5-1
CDR3 protein: CASSRTSESSYEQYF
CDR3 DNA: TGCGCCAGCAGCCGGACTAGCGAGAGCTCCTACGAGCAGTACTTC

D gene: NA
clone size: NA
J gene: TRBJ2-7
V gene: TRBV6-2/TRBV6-3
CDR3 protein: CASSLDYSLVEQYF
CDR3 DNA: TGTGCCAGCAGTTTGGACTATTCCCTAGTCGAGCAGTACTTC

D gene: NA
clone size: NA
J gene: TRBJ2-7
V gene: TRBV6-2/TRBV6-3
CDR3 protein: CASRPLLARSYEQYF
CDR3 DNA: TGTGCCAGCAGACCTCTACTAGCCCGCTCCTACGAGCAGTACTTC

D gene: TRBD1
clone size: NA
J gene: TRBJ1-1
V gene: TRBV5-1
CDR3 protein: CASSKGQSTEAFF
CDR3 DNA: TGCGCCAGCAGCAAGGGACAGAGCACTGAAGCTTTCTTT

D gene: NA
clone size: NA
J gene: TRBJ2-1
V gene: TRBV20-1
CDR3 protein: CSAQLGGEQFF
CDR3 DNA: TGCAGTGCTCAGCTTGGAGGTGAGCAGTTCTTC

D gene: TRBD2
clone size: NA
J gene: TRBJ2-1
V gene: TRBV5-1
CDR3 protein: CASSRSGLAGAGNEQFF
CDR3 DNA: TGCGCCAGCAGCAGATCCGGACTAGCGGGAGCTGGGAATGAGCAGTTCTTC

D gene: NA
clone size: NA
J gene: TRBJ1-1
V gene: TRBV21-1
CDR3 protein: CASSKAAEAFF
CDR3 DNA: TGTGCCAGCAGCAAAGCGGCAGAAGCTTTCTTT

D gene: NA
clone size: many
J gene: TRBJ2-5
V gene: TRBV6-2/TRBV6-3
CDR3 protein: CASSYASRETQYF
CDR3 DNA: TGTGCCAGCAGTTATGCTAGCCGGGAGACCCAGTACTTC

D gene: NA
clone size: NA
J gene: TRBJ2-6
V gene: TRBV5-4
CDR3 protein: CASSLALPTGANVLTF
CDR3 DNA: TGTGCCAGCAGCTTGGCGCTTCCGACAGGGGCCAACGTCCTGACTTTC

D gene: NA
clone size: NA
J gene: TRBJ1-6
V gene: TRBV6-6
CDR3 protein: CASSYGGAYNSPLHF
CDR3 DNA: TGTGCCAGCAGTTACGGGGGGGCATATAATTCACCCCTCCACTTT

D gene: NA
clone size: NA
J gene: TRBJ2-7
V gene: TRBV7-9
CDR3 protein: CASAFVGSTLYEQYF
CDR3 DNA: TGTGCCAGCGCGTTTGTGGGCTCGACTCTATACGAGCAGTACTTC

D gene: TRBD2
clone size: NA
J gene: TRBJ2-7
V gene: TRBV18
CDR3 protein: CASSPGGLAVYEQYF
CDR3 DNA: TGTGCCAGCTCACCGGGAGGACTAGCGGTCTACGAGCAGTACTTC

D gene: NA
clone size: NA
J gene: TRBJ1-2
V gene: TRBV3-1/TRBV3-2
CDR3 protein: CASSSGTFSYYGYTF
CDR3 DNA: TGTGCCAGCAGCTCCGGGACCTTCAGCTACTATGGCTACACCTTC

D gene: NA
clone size: once
J gene: TRBJ2-2
V gene: TRBV18
CDR3 protein: CASSPPQRGAGELFF
CDR3 DNA: TGTGCCAGCTCACCTCCCCAAAGGGGGGCCGGGGAGCTGTTTTTT

D gene: TRBD1
clone size: few
J gene: TRBJ1-1
V gene: TRBV5-6
CDR3 protein: CASSLYYGQGEGTEAFF
CDR3 DNA: TGTGCCAGCAGCTTGTATTATGGACAGGGCGAAGGTACTGAAGCTTTCTTT

D gene: TRBD1
clone size: NA
J gene: TRBJ1-4
V gene: TRBV2
CDR3 protein: CASSGGTGMRTSEKLFF
CDR3 DNA: TGTGCCAGCAGTGGAGGGACAGGGATGAGGACCTCCGAAAAACTGTTTTTT

D gene: TRBD1
clone size: once
J gene: TRBJ2-7
V gene: TRBV18
CDR3 protein: CASSPPGFRDSSYEQYF
CDR3 DNA: TGTGCCAGCTCACCACCGGGTTTCAGGGACAGCTCCTACGAGCAGTACTTC

D gene: NA
clone size: NA
J gene: TRBJ2-1
V gene: TRBV30
CDR3 protein: CAWSRTSIHNEQFF
CDR3 DNA: TGTGCCTGGAGTCGAACTAGTATCCACAATGAGCAGTTCTTC

D gene: TRBD1
clone size: NA
J gene: TRBJ1-5
V gene: TRBV6-5
CDR3 protein: CASSYGTGSNQPQHF
CDR3 DNA: TGTGCCAGCAGTTACGGGACAGGGAGCAATCAGCCCCAGCATTTT

D gene: TRBD1
clone size: few
J gene: TRBJ1-6
V gene: TRBV28
CDR3 protein: CASSTGRGGSYNSPLHF
CDR3 DNA: TGTGCCAGCTCGACAGGGAGAGGGGGCTCCTATAATTCACCCCTCCACTTT

D gene: TRBD1
clone size: NA
J gene: TRBJ1-2
V gene: TRBV5-4
CDR3 protein: CASSLVQGARGYTF
CDR3 DNA: TGTGCCAGCAGCCTCGTACAGGGGGCCCGTGGCTACACCTTC

D gene: NA
clone size: NA
J gene: TRBJ2-1
V gene: TRBV9
CDR3 protein: CASSVGGLPTYNEQFF
CDR3 DNA: TGTGCCAGCAGCGTAGGGGGCTTACCTACCTACAATGAGCAGTTCTTC